A single sample gave rise to the 19 T cell receptor beta chains below, sequenced in a study of control samples from healthy donors and cancer patients. The assay was immunoSEQ multiplex PCR, and TCRdb's table has in-frame clones only and misses some. The sample yields tens of thousands of clones, about nine tenths seen once. Sequencing used blood. Receptor source: a woman in her 70s in good health.

This chain links TRBV4-3 with TRBJ2-2, with unresolved D. The CDR3 has 13 residues. CDR1 is LGHNA and CDR2 is YSLEER in the germline V gene. The V gene lost 0 bases and the J gene lost 6 bases, with 5 bases spanning the gap. CDR3 sequence: CASSQDEAGELFF. CDR3 in DNA: TGCGCCAGCAGCCAAGATGAGGCCGGGGAGCTGTTTTTT.

V gene TRBV19 combines with J gene TRBJ1-1, with D possibly TRBD1 on 6 matching bases. The V end lost 8 bases, the J end lost 5 bases, and 18 bases lay between the germline ends. In germline, CDR1 is LNHDA, CDR2 SQIVND (reference sequence). The CDR3 length is 14 residues. Here the CDR3 reads CASANREGRTEAFF. DNA of the CDR3: TGTGCCAGTGCCAACAGGGAAGGAAGGACTGAAGCTTTCTTT.

The V and J genes are TRBV19 and TRBJ1-4; 7 bases align to TRBD1. Germline values: CDR1 LNHDA, CDR2 SQIVND (reference sequence). The CDR3 is 15 amino acids. J gave up 7 bases and V 5 bases, and 10 bases lay outside the gene matches. The CDR3 sequence: CASSSYRGAGEKLFF. The DNA for the CDR3 is TGTGCCAGTAGTTCATACAGGGGCGCGGGTGAAAAACTGTTTTTT.

The chain couples TRBV28 to TRBJ1-2; perhaps TRBD1 as D (6 bases). Trimming pared 5 bases from V and 14 bases from J, leaving 18 bases between. Germline V gene sequence: CDR1 MDHEN, CDR2 SYDVKM. This CDR3 region has 12 residues. CDR3 sequence: CASSTPTGPLTF. In nucleotides, the CDR3 is TGTGCCAGCAGTACCCCGACAGGACCCCTTACCTTC.

A single count supports this clone. The chain has TRBV2 and TRBJ2-3; TRBD2 is a possible D gene (6 bases). This CDR3 has 15 residues. Germline V gene lookup returns CDR1 SNHLY and CDR2 FYNNEI. With 3 bases removed from V and 1 base from J, the gap between germline ends came to 11 bases. The CDR3 DNA follows: TGTGCCAGCAGTGATTGGGTAGCGGGCACAGATACGCAGTATTTT. Protein: CASSDWVAGTDTQYF.

The rearrangement uses TRBV7-2 and TRBJ1-5; unclear D gene. Deletions cut 1 base from V and 2 bases from J, with 15 bases between. This CDR3 is 17 amino acids long. Germline CDR1 reads SGHTA; CDR2 reads FQGNSA. The CDR3 loop is CASSLVSTQPGNQPQHF. The CDR3 DNA is TGTGCCAGCAGCTTAGTGTCGACCCAGCCTGGCAATCAGCCCCAGCATTTT. Full variable domain (missing parts from reference TRBV7-2 and TRBJ1-5): GAGVSQSPSNKVTEKGKDVELRCDPISGHTALYWYRQSLGQGLEFLIYFQGNSAPDKSGLPSDRFSAERTGGSVSTLTIQRTQQEDSAVYLCASSLVSTQPGNQPQHFGDGTRLSIL.

CDR3 region: CASSPGQNNSPLHF. The CDR3 nucleotides read TGCGCCAGCAGCCCGGGACAAAATAATTCACCCCTCCACTTT. The chain employs TRBV5-1 and TRBJ1-6, with D perhaps matching TRBD1 (6 bases). V was pared by 4 bases and J by 5 bases, with 10 bases between. From germline, CDR1 is SGHRS and CDR2 YFSETQ. This CDR3 spans 14 amino acids.

V and J are TRBV6-5 and TRBJ1-5; the match to TRBD1 covers 9 bases. Germline trimming cut 10 bases from V and 7 bases from J; bases unmatched to any gene: 8. The CDR3 runs to 13 residues. The V gene's germline CDR1 is MNHEY and CDR2 SVGAGI. This CDR3 reads CATSTGGVQPQHF. CDR3 nucleotide sequence: TGTGCCACCTCAACAGGGGGCGTCCAGCCCCAGCATTTT.

The chain combines TRBV18 with TRBJ2-1; 15 bases are shared with TRBD2. This CDR3 has 21 residues. Germline CDR1 is KGHSH and CDR2 is LQKENI. J gave up 7 bases and V 1 base, and 17 bases lay outside the gene matches. Here the CDR3 DNA reads TGTGCCAGCTCACCACTGCCTCAGGGACTAGCGGGAGGAGATAAGGGAAATGAGCAGTTCTTC. Amino acids: CASSPLPQGLAGGDKGNEQFF.

The rearrangement uses TRBV5-4 and TRBJ2-2; weak D call: TRBD2 (6 bases). CDR3 size: 15 residues. The V and J ends lost 4 bases and 7 bases respectively, with 17 bases between them. Germline V lookup: CDR1 SGHNT, CDR2 YYREEE (reference sequence). CDR3 nucleotide sequence: TGTGCCAGCAGCGGCCAATATGGAGGGTTCGGGGAGCTGTTTTTT. Protein product: CASSGQYGGFGELFF. The whole variable domain, filled in from reference TRBV5-4 and TRBJ2-2, reads ETGVTQSPTHLIKTRGQQVTLRCSSQSGHNTVSWYQQALGQGPQFIFQYYREEENGRGNFPPRFSGLQFPNYSSELNVNALELDDSALYLCASSGQYGGFGELFFGEGSRLTVL.

This clone was detected only once. The rearrangement uses TRBV6-5 and TRBJ1-5, with a weak D call TRBD1 (5 bases). Between the trimmed V and J ends, which lost 6 bases and 4 bases, there was a span of 13 bases. The CDR3 contains 14 residues. Germline values: CDR1 MNHEY, CDR2 SVGAGI. This chain's CDR3 is CASRSRDWNQPQHF. Here the CDR3 DNA reads TGTGCCAGCAGGTCCCGGGACTGGAATCAGCCCCAGCATTTT.

The chain couples TRBV9 to TRBJ1-5; 9 bases agree with TRBD1. The germline V gene encodes CDR1 SGDLS and CDR2 YYNGEE. This CDR3 is 15 amino acids long. V was clipped by 3 bases and J by 5 bases; unmatched bases: 6. In nucleotides, the CDR3 is TGTGCCAGCAGCGCAGGGGACAGGGCAGATCAGCCCCAGCATTTT. Residues: CASSAGDRADQPQHF.

This sequence joins TRBV19 and TRBJ1-1; D gene uncertain. The CDR3 contains 13 residues. Germline V lookup: CDR1 LNHDA, CDR2 SQIVND (reference sequence). V was clipped by 7 bases and J by 3 bases, with 12 bases between them. The CDR3 loop is CASMGVLDTEAFF. The CDR3 nucleotides read TGTGCCAGTATGGGTGTCTTGGACACTGAAGCTTTCTTT.

The chain links TRBV2 to TRBJ2-7; D is possibly TRBD1 or TRBD2 (6 bases each). Per the germline V gene, CDR1 is SNHLY and CDR2 is FYNNEI. The V end was cut by 7 bases, the J end by 7 bases, with 11 bases between. This CDR3 has 11 residues. In DNA form, the CDR3 reads TGTGCCAGCACTCAAGGGGGGGAGCAGTACTTC. Translation gives CASTQGGEQYF.

The chain uses TRBV27 and TRBJ1-1, with a tentative D call TRBD1 (5 bases). Deletions cut 3 bases from V and 4 bases from J, with 12 bases between. Germline lookup yields CDR1 MNHEY and CDR2 SMNVEV (reference sequence). The CDR3 is 14 residues long. The CDR3 nucleotides are TGTGCCAGCAGTTTCCAGGGCTCGGGCACTGAAGCTTTCTTT. This sequence encodes CASSFQGSGTEAFF.

The chain recombines TRBV19 with TRBJ1-5; 10 nucleotides match TRBD1. V lost 1 base to trimming and J lost 5 bases; unmatched junction nucleotides: 2. Looked up from germline, CDR1 is LNHDA and CDR2 is SQIVND (reference sequence). CDR3 length: 15 residues. CDR3 bases: TGTGCCAGTAGTATAGCAGGACAGGGGGATCAGCCCCAGCATTTT. Its translation: CASSIAGQGDQPQHF.

This chain uses TRBV3-1 (or the pseudogene TRBV3-2) with TRBJ1-6, with TRBD1 identical over 9 bases. CDR1 LGHDT and CDR2 YNNKEL come from the germline V gene (reference sequence). V gave up 4 bases and J gave up 10 bases; unmatched junction bases: 14. The CDR3 extends over 17 amino acids. CDR3 amino acids: CASSPRDRVRFGSPLHF. For the CDR3, the DNA is TGTGCCAGCAGCCCCCGGGACAGGGTCAGGTTTGGGTCACCCCTCCACTTT.

The chain recombines TRBV7-9 with TRBJ2-3; D remains ambiguous. V was clipped by 1 base and J by 7 bases, with 12 bases between them. The CDR3 is 14 residues long. Per the germline V gene, CDR1 is SEHNR and CDR2 is FQNEAQ (reference sequence). DNA of the CDR3: TGTGCCAGCAGCTTAGTTGCCCTTGAGAATACGCAGTATTTT. Its translation: CASSLVALENTQYF.

The chain combines TRBV9 with TRBJ1-6, with 9 bases aligning to TRBD1. The CDR3 length is 16 residues. Germline assignment: CDR1 SGDLS and CDR2 YYNGEE. With V trimmed by 6 bases and J by 9 bases, 13 bases remained unmatched. DNA of the CDR3: TGTGCCAGCACCAACGGGGAGGGGACAGGGACTTCACCCCTCCACTTT. Protein product: CASTNGEGTGTSPLHF.